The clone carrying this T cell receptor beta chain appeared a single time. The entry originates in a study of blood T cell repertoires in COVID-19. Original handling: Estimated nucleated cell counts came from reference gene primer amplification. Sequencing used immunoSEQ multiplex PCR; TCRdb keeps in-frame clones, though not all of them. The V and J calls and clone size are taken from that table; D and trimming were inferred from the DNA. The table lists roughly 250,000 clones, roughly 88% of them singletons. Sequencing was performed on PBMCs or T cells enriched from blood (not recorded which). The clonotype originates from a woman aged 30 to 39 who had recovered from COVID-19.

In nucleotides, the CDR3 is TGTGCCAGCAGCGTAGCGGGTCCGTCTGGCTACACCTTC. The encoded protein is CASSVAGPSGYTF. The chain couples TRBV9 to TRBJ1-2; D call uncertain. Trimming shortened V by 0 bases and J by 7 bases, and 10 bases separated the two germline ends. This CDR3 has 13 amino acids. Germline lookup yields CDR1 SGDLS and CDR2 YYNGEE.